A selection of T cell receptor beta chains follows, all from one sample in a study of blood T cell repertoires in COVID-19. Measured with immunoSEQ multiplex PCR; TCRdb has only the in-frame clones, and not every one. The sample yields a few hundred thousand clones, about 90% seen once. The sequenced sample was PBMCs or T cells enriched from blood (not recorded which). The receptors originated from a woman aged 30 to 39 who had recovered from COVID-19. CDR3s include the opening cysteine and the closing phenylalanine or tryptophan. D genes are given only for firm matches. The size entry is marked missing in some rows and otherwise reads once, few, many or a size class.

>.|TRBJ2-7|.|TRBV19|12
CASSFGGYEQYF
TGTGCCAGTAGTTTTGGCGGCTACGAGCAGTACTTC
>TRBD2|TRBJ2-1|.|TRBV2|15
CASSLAGGSYNEQFF
TGTGCCAGCAGCCTAGCGGGGGGTTCCTACAATGAGCAGTTCTTC
>.|TRBJ2-1|few|TRBV6-5|13
CASRNPDSDEQFF
TGTGCCAGCAGGAACCCGGACAGTGATGAGCAGTTCTTC
>.|TRBJ1-2|.|TRBV19|14
CASSIDLEDYGYTF
TGTGCCAGTAGTATAGATTTGGAGGACTATGGCTACACCTTC
>.|TRBJ2-1|.|TRBV15|13
CATSSLADNEQFF
TGTGCCACCAGTTCACTAGCTGACAATGAGCAGTTCTTC
>.|TRBJ1-5|.|TRBV28|15
CASSLSPGQIQPQHF
TGTGCCAGCAGTTTAAGCCCAGGACAGATCCAGCCCCAGCATTTT
>TRBD1|TRBJ1-2|.|TRBV28|15
CASRSGDRANYGYTF
TGTGCCAGCAGATCCGGGGACAGGGCCAACTATGGCTACACCTTC
>.|TRBJ1-5|.|TRBV18|13
CASSLGGREPQHF
TGTGCCAGCTCACTCGGGGGAAGGGAGCCCCAGCATTTT
>TRBD1|TRBJ1-5|.|TRBV19|15
CASTRTGYYNQPQHF
TGTGCCAGTACTCGGACAGGGTATTACAATCAGCCCCAGCATTTT
>.|TRBJ1-3|.|TRBV5-1|16
CASRRDPLGPGNTIYF
TGCGCCAGCAGGCGGGACCCCTTGGGGCCTGGAAACACCATATATTTT
>.|TRBJ2-3|.|TRBV5-1|13
CASSRRGADTQYF
TGCGCCAGCAGCCGGAGGGGTGCAGATACGCAGTATTTT
>TRBD2|TRBJ2-5|.|TRBV5-6|15
CASGTAGGPGVTQYF
TGTGCCAGCGGGACAGCGGGGGGGCCGGGTGTGACCCAGTACTTC
>TRBD1|TRBJ1-1|.|TRBV29-1|14
CSVSYPAGGTEAFF
TGCAGCGTATCGTATCCCGCAGGGGGCACTGAAGCTTTCTTT
>TRBD1|TRBJ2-7|.|TRBV3-1/TRBV3-2|15
CASSPRDRGGVEQYF
TGTGCCAGCAGCCCCCGGGACAGGGGGGGCGTGGAGCAGTACTTC
>.|TRBJ2-5|.|TRBV20-1|10
CSAERETQYF
TGCAGTGCGGAGCGGGAGACCCAGTACTTC
>TRBD1|TRBJ1-5|few|TRBV10-2|13
CASTTGLYQPQHF
TGCGCCAGCACGACAGGGCTTTATCAGCCCCAGCATTTT
>TRBD1|TRBJ1-2|.|TRBV6-5|14
CASSPSTGVYGYTF
TGTGCCAGCAGTCCGTCCACAGGGGTCTATGGCTACACCTTC
>.|TRBJ2-7|once|TRBV21-1|17
CASSKGVSGTNSYEQYF
TGTGCCAGCAGCAAAGGGGTTAGCGGGACTAATTCCTACGAGCAGTACTTC
>TRBD1|TRBJ1-1|.|TRBV27|14
CASTQTGAGSEAFF
TGTGCCAGCACCCAGACAGGGGCCGGGAGTGAAGCTTTCTTT
>TRBD1|TRBJ1-2|.|TRBV2|17
CASSEGDRAAFSYGYTF
TGTGCCAGCAGTGAGGGGGACAGGGCGGCCTTTTCTTATGGCTACACCTTC
>TRBD2|TRBJ2-3|.|TRBV7-2|16
CASSSTSGSGTDTQYF
TGTGCCAGCAGCTCAACTAGCGGGAGTGGCACAGATACGCAGTATTTT
>.|TRBJ2-2|.|TRBV5-1|15
CASSLELLSTGELFF
TGCGCCAGCAGCTTGGAACTCCTCTCCACCGGGGAGCTGTTTTTT
>TRBD2|TRBJ2-1|.|TRBV28|18
CASSSPPGGGPFYNEQFF
TGTGCCAGCAGTTCTCCCCCGGGGGGAGGGCCCTTTTACAATGAGCAGTTCTTC
>TRBD1|TRBJ2-1|.|TRBV10-1|14
CASSEQGADNEQFF
TGCGCCAGCAGTGAGCAGGGGGCCGACAATGAGCAGTTCTTC
>TRBD2|TRBJ2-7|few|TRBV5-1|16
CASSYPPAGDPYEQYF
TGCGCCAGCAGCTACCCCCCAGCGGGAGACCCCTACGAGCAGTACTTC
>.|TRBJ1-1|.|TRBV19|13
CASTLQGNTEAFF
TGTGCCAGTACCCTACAGGGTAACACTGAAGCTTTCTTT
>.|TRBJ1-1|.|TRBV28|11
CASSLITEAFF
TGTGCCAGCAGTTTAATAACTGAAGCTTTCTTT
>.|TRBJ1-5|.|TRBV27|14
CASSYGSSNQPQHF
TGTGCCAGCAGTTATGGCAGTAGCAATCAGCCCCAGCATTTT
>.|TRBJ2-5|.|TRBV12-3/TRBV12-4|13
CASSMTLRETQYF
TGTGCCAGCAGTATGACACTGAGAGAGACCCAGTACTTC
>.|TRBJ1-5|.|TRBV4-1|17
CASSLRAGADSNQPQHF
TGCGCCAGCAGCCTCCGAGCGGGAGCCGATAGCAATCAGCCCCAGCATTTT
>TRBD2|TRBJ2-1|.|TRBV19|16
CASSPQAGGYYNEQFF
TGTGCCAGTAGTCCGCAAGCGGGAGGATACTACAATGAGCAGTTCTTC
>TRBD2|TRBJ2-7|.|TRBV27|15
CASSYTSGGIYEQYF
TGTGCCAGCAGTTATACTAGCGGGGGGATTTACGAGCAGTACTTC
>.|TRBJ1-5|.|TRBV28|16
CASKSRDTYSNQPQHF
TGTGCCAGCAAAAGCCGGGACACCTATAGCAATCAGCCCCAGCATTTT
>TRBD1|TRBJ1-1|.|TRBV29-1|13
CSAETGGSTEAFF
TGCAGCGCCGAGACAGGGGGCAGCACTGAAGCTTTCTTT
>TRBD1|TRBJ1-5|.|TRBV6-5|14
CASSHRGLDQPQHF
TGTGCCAGCAGCCACAGGGGGCTAGACCAGCCCCAGCATTTT
>.|TRBJ2-7|once|TRBV25-1|13
CASSGLGAYEQYF
TGTGCCAGCAGTGGACTAGGTGCCTACGAGCAGTACTTC
>.|TRBJ2-3|once|TRBV2|11
CASKEGPTQYF
TGTGCCAGCAAAGAGGGCCCTACGCAGTATTTT
>.|TRBJ1-1|.|TRBV7-3|17
CASSLGLDYSRNTEAFF
TGTGCCAGCAGCTTAGGATTAGACTACTCTCGGAACACTGAAGCTTTCTTT
>.|TRBJ1-3|.|TRBV5-4|15
CASSSRRSSGNTIYF
TGTGCCAGCAGCAGTCGCCGGAGCTCTGGAAACACCATATATTTT
>TRBD2|TRBJ2-1|.|TRBV5-1|15
CASSLTGGDYNEQFF
TGCGCCAGCAGCTTGACGGGAGGGGACTACAATGAGCAGTTCTTC
>.|TRBJ2-7|.|TRBV5-1|14
CASSYGGISYEQYF
TGCGCCAGCAGCTACGGAGGGATTTCCTACGAGCAGTACTTC
>TRBD1|TRBJ2-7|few|TRBV6-5|14
CASCQGQGYYEQYF
TGTGCCAGCTGTCAGGGACAGGGGTACTACGAGCAGTACTTC
>.|TRBJ2-7|.|TRBV24-1|15
CATSERQGGRGEQYF
TGTGCCACCAGTGAACGGCAGGGAGGCCGTGGCGAGCAGTACTTC
>TRBD1|TRBJ1-1|.|TRBV6-5|14
CASSYVEGATEAFF
TGTGCCAGCAGTTACGTCGAGGGGGCTACTGAAGCTTTCTTT
>.|TRBJ2-7|once|TRBV7-6|13
CASSLDLTYEQYF
TGTGCCAGCAGCTTAGATCTAACCTACGAGCAGTACTTC
>.|TRBJ1-1|few|TRBV28|14
CASRGGGFFPEAFF
TGTGCCAGCAGGGGAGGGGGTTTCTTTCCTGAAGCTTTCTTT
>.|TRBJ2-5|.|TRBV11-2|15
CASRIEASVKETQYF
TGTGCCAGCAGGATCGAGGCTAGCGTAAAAGAGACCCAGTACTTC
>TRBD2|TRBJ2-5|.|TRBV19|14
CASTSGLAGETQYF
TGTGCCAGTACCAGCGGACTAGCGGGGGAGACCCAGTACTTC
>.|TRBJ1-5|.|TRBV18|13
CASSPRGEQPQHF
TGTGCCAGCTCGCCCAGGGGAGAACAGCCCCAGCATTTT
>TRBD1|TRBJ2-2|.|TRBV7-9|16
CASSFDRAWNTGELFF
TGTGCCAGCAGCTTCGACAGGGCTTGGAACACCGGGGAGCTGTTTTTT
>.|TRBJ1-5|.|TRBV4-1|16
CASSQDVSIGNQPQHF
TGCGCCAGCAGCCAAGATGTAAGCATTGGCAATCAGCCCCAGCATTTT
>.|TRBJ1-1|.|TRBV5-4|14
CASSLERVSTEAFF
TGTGCCAGCAGCTTGGAGCGGGTGAGCACTGAAGCTTTCTTT
>TRBD1|TRBJ1-3|.|TRBV3-1/TRBV3-2|15
CASSGTGVGGNTIYF
TGTGCCAGCAGCGGCACAGGGGTGGGAGGAAACACCATATATTTT